This TCR beta chain came from a study of response to subunit inactivated influenza vaccine. The study, taken as a whole, reports: Authors proposed each seasonal influenza vaccination draws in few new T cells.

V was cut by 10 bases and J by 10 bases, with 20 bases left in between. The CDR3 sequence is 13 residues long. Per the germline V gene, CDR1 is MNHNS and CDR2 is SASEGT. One entry per CDR3 protein, called by TCRdb with MiXCR from the RT-PCR reads. The sample shows hundreds of thousands of distinct CDR3 sequences, approximately 20% of them seen only once. For this clonotype: Its specificity is unknown.

The chain has TRBV6-1 and TRBJ2-1; D uncertain. This TCR was recovered from a man between 50 and 69 years old who received an inactivated influenza vaccine. Material: PBMCs from blood, obtained about 20 months after vaccination. CDR3 nucleotide sequence: TGTGCCATCGCCAAATGGCCCCCGGTGGAGCAGTTCTTC. It specifies CAIAKWPPVEQFF.